These T cell receptor beta chains were read from a single sample in a study of early T cells in non-severe SARS-CoV-2 infection. TCRdb processed the 5' RACE reads anew with MiXCR; each CDR3 protein has one entry. The sample gives 20,000 to 25,000 distinct CDR3 sequences, approximately 4.5% of which show up once; about 8% is in the top ten. Sequenced sample: whole blood. Receptors originate from an adult who was a healthcare worker with PCR-confirmed SARS-CoV-2 infection or an uninfected control (not recorded which). CDR3s include the opening cysteine and the closing phenylalanine or tryptophan. Fields, in order: V gene, D gene, J gene, clone size, CDR3 protein, CDR3 DNA. A D gene is named only where the DNA matches it firmly. Rows may omit the clone size; those that give it use once, few, many or a size class.

v_call: TRBV20-1; d_call: NA; j_call: TRBJ1-2; clone_size: many; cdr3_aa: CSARDAPPRFYGYTF; cdr3_nt: TGCAGTGCTAGAGATGCGCCGCCGCGGTTCTATGGCTACACCTTC
v_call: TRBV6-2/TRBV6-3; d_call: NA; j_call: TRBJ1-2; clone_size: many; cdr3_aa: CASSYSRGLIDRYTF; cdr3_nt: TGTGCCAGCAGTTACTCCAGGGGACTGATTGATCGCTACACCTTC
v_call: TRBV7-2; d_call: NA; j_call: TRBJ1-3; clone_size: many; cdr3_aa: CASTPGFSPGNTIYF; cdr3_nt: TGTGCCAGCACCCCAGGCTTCTCCCCTGGAAACACCATATATTTT
v_call: TRBV6-2/TRBV6-3; d_call: NA; j_call: TRBJ2-5; clone_size: many; cdr3_aa: CASSYSQGWHETQYF; cdr3_nt: TGTGCCAGCAGTTACTCACAGGGTTGGCACGAGACCCAGTACTTC
v_call: TRBV6-6; d_call: NA; j_call: TRBJ2-7; clone_size: many; cdr3_aa: CASSYRGYEQYF; cdr3_nt: TGTGCCAGCAGTTACCGGGGGTACGAGCAGTACTTC
v_call: TRBV6-5; d_call: TRBD1; j_call: TRBJ2-7; clone_size: medium-sized; cdr3_aa: CASSYRMGQGVREQYF; cdr3_nt: TGTGCCAGCAGTTACCGGATGGGACAGGGGGTCCGGGAGCAGTACTTC
v_call: TRBV14; d_call: NA; j_call: TRBJ2-3; clone_size: many; cdr3_aa: CASSQDPGAGTDTQYF; cdr3_nt: TGTGCCAGCAGCCAAGATCCAGGGGCGGGCACAGATACGCAGTATTTT
v_call: TRBV10-3; d_call: NA; j_call: TRBJ2-5; clone_size: many; cdr3_aa: CAIRTGSEETQYF; cdr3_nt: TGTGCCATCAGGACGGGATCTGAAGAGACCCAGTACTTC
v_call: TRBV4-1; d_call: TRBD2; j_call: TRBJ2-7; clone_size: NA; cdr3_aa: CASSHASSGGWHEQYF; cdr3_nt: TGCGCCAGCAGCCATGCCTCTAGCGGGGGATGGCACGAGCAGTACTTC
v_call: TRBV6-4; d_call: NA; j_call: TRBJ2-2; clone_size: medium-sized; cdr3_aa: CASSDSPSGELFF; cdr3_nt: TGTGCCAGCAGTGACAGCCCTAGCGGGGAGCTGTTTTTT
v_call: TRBV5-4; d_call: NA; j_call: TRBJ2-2; clone_size: many; cdr3_aa: CASSLSGLTGELFF; cdr3_nt: TGTGCCAGCAGCTTGTCTGGGCTCACCGGGGAGCTGTTTTTT
v_call: TRBV6-2/TRBV6-3; d_call: NA; j_call: TRBJ1-5; clone_size: few; cdr3_aa: CASSPGQPQHF; cdr3_nt: TGTGCCAGCAGCCCCGGTCAGCCCCAGCATTTT
v_call: TRBV6-5; d_call: NA; j_call: TRBJ1-6; clone_size: few; cdr3_aa: CASSRDSTYNSPLHF; cdr3_nt: TGTGCCAGCAGTCGAGACAGTACTTATAATTCACCCCTCCACTTT
v_call: TRBV7-9; d_call: NA; j_call: TRBJ1-4; clone_size: NA; cdr3_aa: CASSHKDNEKLFF; cdr3_nt: TGTGCCAGCAGCCATAAAGATAATGAAAAACTGTTTTTT
v_call: TRBV30; d_call: NA; j_call: TRBJ2-3; clone_size: many; cdr3_aa: CAWSVGTHTDTQYF; cdr3_nt: TGTGCCTGGAGTGTGGGGACTCACACAGATACGCAGTATTTT
v_call: TRBV2; d_call: TRBD1; j_call: TRBJ1-5; clone_size: many; cdr3_aa: CASSGTGLQFNQPQHF; cdr3_nt: TGTGCCAGCAGTGGGACAGGGCTACAGTTCAATCAGCCCCAGCATTTT
v_call: TRBV5-1; d_call: NA; j_call: TRBJ1-4; clone_size: few; cdr3_aa: CASSLDGEKLFF; cdr3_nt: TGCGCCAGCAGCTTGGACGGAGAAAAACTGTTTTTT
v_call: TRBV20-1; d_call: NA; j_call: TRBJ2-7; clone_size: many; cdr3_aa: CSASKSPSYEQYF; cdr3_nt: TGCAGTGCTAGCAAGTCACCCTCCTACGAGCAGTACTTC
v_call: TRBV7-9; d_call: NA; j_call: TRBJ2-4; clone_size: few; cdr3_aa: CASSSGAGLAKNIQYF; cdr3_nt: TGTGCCAGCAGCTCCGGGGCAGGGCTAGCCAAAAACATTCAGTACTTC
v_call: TRBV12-3/TRBV12-4; d_call: NA; j_call: TRBJ2-2; clone_size: many; cdr3_aa: CASSLARTRELFF; cdr3_nt: TGTGCCAGCAGTTTAGCGCGGACCCGGGAGCTGTTTTTT
v_call: TRBV20-1; d_call: NA; j_call: TRBJ1-4; clone_size: many; cdr3_aa: CSARDRGGGEKLFF; cdr3_nt: TGCAGTGCTAGAGACAGGGGAGGGGGTGAAAAACTGTTTTTT
v_call: TRBV6-1; d_call: NA; j_call: TRBJ1-6; clone_size: many; cdr3_aa: CASSELGDSPLHF; cdr3_nt: TGTGCCAGCAGTGAATTAGGGGATTCACCCCTCCACTTT
v_call: TRBV24-1; d_call: NA; j_call: TRBJ2-5; clone_size: many; cdr3_aa: CATSEIAGNQETQYF; cdr3_nt: TGTGCCACCAGTGAAATAGCAGGAAACCAAGAGACCCAGTACTTC
v_call: TRBV5-1; d_call: TRBD2; j_call: TRBJ2-3; clone_size: many; cdr3_aa: CASSSLAGGSDTQYF; cdr3_nt: TGCGCCAGCAGCTCACTAGCGGGGGGTTCAGATACGCAGTATTTT
v_call: TRBV10-3; d_call: NA; j_call: TRBJ1-3; clone_size: few; cdr3_aa: CAISVQSSGNTIYF; cdr3_nt: TGTGCCATCAGTGTGCAGAGCTCTGGAAACACCATATATTTT
v_call: TRBV7-9; d_call: NA; j_call: TRBJ1-1; clone_size: NA; cdr3_aa: CASSTSNTDTEAFF; cdr3_nt: TGTGCCAGCAGCACTAGCAACACGGACACTGAAGCTTTCTTT
v_call: TRBV28; d_call: NA; j_call: TRBJ2-3; clone_size: medium-sized; cdr3_aa: CASSPLDTQYF; cdr3_nt: TGTGCCAGCAGTCCCCTGGATACGCAGTATTTT
v_call: TRBV10-2; d_call: TRBD1; j_call: TRBJ1-3; clone_size: NA; cdr3_aa: CASRQNTGAAGNTIYF; cdr3_nt: TGCGCCAGCAGGCAAAACACAGGGGCTGCTGGAAACACCATATATTTT
v_call: TRBV5-4; d_call: NA; j_call: TRBJ1-2; clone_size: NA; cdr3_aa: CASVDPYVGYTF; cdr3_nt: TGTGCCAGCGTCGATCCTTATGTTGGCTACACCTTC
v_call: TRBV6-6; d_call: NA; j_call: TRBJ1-5; clone_size: many; cdr3_aa: CASMRQPQHF; cdr3_nt: TGTGCCAGCATGCGTCAGCCCCAGCATTTT
v_call: TRBV2; d_call: TRBD1; j_call: TRBJ2-5; clone_size: NA; cdr3_aa: CASSELQGVKTQYF; cdr3_nt: TGTGCCAGCAGTGAACTGCAGGGGGTGAAGACCCAGTACTTC
v_call: TRBV3-1; d_call: NA; j_call: TRBJ2-5; clone_size: many; cdr3_aa: CATTRRVQETQYF; cdr3_nt: TGTGCCACGACCCGCAGGGTACAAGAGACCCAGTACTTC
v_call: TRBV12-3/TRBV12-4; d_call: NA; j_call: TRBJ2-1; clone_size: NA; cdr3_aa: CASSFRSLLTGENSYNEQFF; cdr3_nt: TGTGCCAGCAGTTTTCGGTCCCTCCTGACCGGGGAAAACTCCTACAATGAGCAGTTCTTC
v_call: TRBV20-1; d_call: NA; j_call: TRBJ2-7; clone_size: many; cdr3_aa: CSANSSPPWEQYF; cdr3_nt: TGCAGTGCGAACAGTTCCCCGCCCTGGGAGCAGTACTTC
v_call: TRBV20-1; d_call: NA; j_call: TRBJ1-2; clone_size: few; cdr3_aa: CSAPTFTGSYGYTF; cdr3_nt: TGCAGTGCTCCGACTTTCACGGGATCGTATGGCTACACCTTC
v_call: TRBV28; d_call: TRBD2; j_call: TRBJ2-1; clone_size: medium-sized; cdr3_aa: CASTGGGSYNEQFF; cdr3_nt: TGTGCCAGCACCGGCGGGGGTTCCTACAATGAGCAGTTCTTC
v_call: TRBV20-1; d_call: TRBD1; j_call: TRBJ1-6; clone_size: few; cdr3_aa: CSARDPETGGNSPLHF; cdr3_nt: TGCAGTGCTAGAGATCCGGAGACAGGGGGGAATTCACCCCTCCACTTT
v_call: TRBV7-3; d_call: NA; j_call: TRBJ2-1; clone_size: many; cdr3_aa: CASRLDPVRDEQFF; cdr3_nt: TGTGCCAGCAGACTAGACCCCGTTCGAGATGAGCAGTTCTTC
v_call: TRBV10-2; d_call: NA; j_call: TRBJ2-7; clone_size: NA; cdr3_aa: CASSELGLSSYEQYF; cdr3_nt: TGCGCCAGCAGTGAGTTAGGGCTATCCTCCTACGAGCAGTACTTC
v_call: TRBV7-9; d_call: NA; j_call: TRBJ1-4; clone_size: many; cdr3_aa: CASSPRGPEPNEKLFF; cdr3_nt: TGTGCCAGCAGCCCCAGAGGGCCAGAACCTAATGAAAAACTGTTTTTT
v_call: TRBV29-1; d_call: TRBD1; j_call: TRBJ1-2; clone_size: many; cdr3_aa: CSVKDRNIVYGYTF; cdr3_nt: TGCAGCGTTAAGGACAGGAACATCGTCTATGGCTACACCTTC
v_call: TRBV7-9; d_call: NA; j_call: TRBJ1-2; clone_size: many; cdr3_aa: CASSSKGQPHPYGYTF; cdr3_nt: TGTGCCAGCAGCTCTAAAGGACAGCCACACCCCTATGGCTACACCTTC
v_call: TRBV4-3; d_call: TRBD2; j_call: TRBJ2-3; clone_size: many; cdr3_aa: CASSPSSGGAKADTQYF; cdr3_nt: TGCGCCAGCAGCCCCTCTAGCGGGGGGGCCAAGGCAGATACGCAGTATTTT